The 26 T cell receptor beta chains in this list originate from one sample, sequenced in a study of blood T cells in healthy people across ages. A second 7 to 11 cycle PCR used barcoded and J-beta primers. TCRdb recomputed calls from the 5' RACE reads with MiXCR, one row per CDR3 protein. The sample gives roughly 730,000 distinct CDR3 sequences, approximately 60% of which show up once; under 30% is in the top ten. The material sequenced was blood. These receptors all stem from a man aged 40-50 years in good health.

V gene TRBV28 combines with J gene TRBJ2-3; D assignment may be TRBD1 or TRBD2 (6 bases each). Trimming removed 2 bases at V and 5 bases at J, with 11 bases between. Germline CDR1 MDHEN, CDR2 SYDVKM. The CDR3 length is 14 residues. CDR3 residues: CASSLPGAVDTQYF. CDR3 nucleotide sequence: TGTGCCAGCAGTTTACCGGGGGCGGTAGATACGCAGTATTTT.

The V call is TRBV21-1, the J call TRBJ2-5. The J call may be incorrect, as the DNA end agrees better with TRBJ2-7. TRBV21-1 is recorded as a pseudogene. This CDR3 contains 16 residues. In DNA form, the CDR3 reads TGTGCCAGCACCTCTTTACTCACTCGTCTTTGCGGCGAGCAGTACTTC. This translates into CASTSLLTRLCGEQYF.

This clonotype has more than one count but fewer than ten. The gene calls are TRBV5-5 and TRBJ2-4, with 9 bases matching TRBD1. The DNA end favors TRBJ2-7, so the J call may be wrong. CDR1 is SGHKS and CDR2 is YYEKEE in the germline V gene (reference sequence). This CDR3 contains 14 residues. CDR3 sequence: CASSYSGTGNEQYF. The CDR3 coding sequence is TGTGCCAGCAGCTATTCCGGGACAGGGAACGAGCAGTACTTC.

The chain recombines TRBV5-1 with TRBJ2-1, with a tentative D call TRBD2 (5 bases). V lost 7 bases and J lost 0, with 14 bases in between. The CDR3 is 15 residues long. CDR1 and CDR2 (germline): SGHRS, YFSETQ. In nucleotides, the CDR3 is TGCGCCAGCCGATCCCCGGGGAGCTCCTACAATGAGCAGTTCTTC. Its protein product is CASRSPGSSYNEQFF.

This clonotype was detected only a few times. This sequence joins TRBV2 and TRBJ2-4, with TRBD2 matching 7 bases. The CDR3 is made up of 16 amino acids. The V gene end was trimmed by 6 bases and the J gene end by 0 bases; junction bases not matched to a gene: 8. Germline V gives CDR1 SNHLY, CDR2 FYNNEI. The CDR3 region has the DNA TGTGCCAGCAGGAGATCGACTAGCCGAGCCAAAAACATTCAGTACTTC. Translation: CASRRSTSRAKNIQYF. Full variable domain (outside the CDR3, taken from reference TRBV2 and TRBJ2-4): EPEVTQTPSHQVTQMGQEVILRCVPISNHLYFYWYRQILGQKVEFLVSFYNNEISEKSEIFDDQFSVERPDGSNFTLKIRSTKLEDSAMYFCASRRSTSRAKNIQYFGAGTRLSVL.

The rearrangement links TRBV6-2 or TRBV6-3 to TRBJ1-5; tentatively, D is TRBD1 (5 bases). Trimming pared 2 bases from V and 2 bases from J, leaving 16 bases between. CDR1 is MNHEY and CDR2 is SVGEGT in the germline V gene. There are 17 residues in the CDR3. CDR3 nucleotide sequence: TGTGCCAGCAGTTACCTATCGGGGCGAGACCGCAATCAGCCCCAGCATTTT. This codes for CASSYLSGRDRNQPQHF.

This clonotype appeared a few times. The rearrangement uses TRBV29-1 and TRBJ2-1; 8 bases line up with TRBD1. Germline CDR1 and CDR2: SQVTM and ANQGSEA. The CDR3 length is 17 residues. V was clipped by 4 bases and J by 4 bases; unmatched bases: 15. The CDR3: CSVVGGHDRGDYNEQFF. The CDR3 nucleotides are TGCAGCGTTGTGGGGGGACATGACAGGGGCGATTACAATGAGCAGTTCTTC.

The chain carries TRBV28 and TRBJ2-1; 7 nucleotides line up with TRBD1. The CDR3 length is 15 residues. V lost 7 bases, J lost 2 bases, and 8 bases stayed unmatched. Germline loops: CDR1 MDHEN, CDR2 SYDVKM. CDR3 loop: CASTLVQGTYNEQFF. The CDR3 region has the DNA TGTGCCAGCACATTGGTACAGGGGACCTACAATGAGCAGTTCTTC.

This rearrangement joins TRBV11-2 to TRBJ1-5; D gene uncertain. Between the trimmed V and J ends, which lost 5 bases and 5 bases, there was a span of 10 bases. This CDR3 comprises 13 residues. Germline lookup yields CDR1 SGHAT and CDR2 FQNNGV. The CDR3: CASSVGRDQPQHF. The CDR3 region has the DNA TGTGCCAGCAGCGTAGGGAGAGATCAGCCCCAGCATTTT.

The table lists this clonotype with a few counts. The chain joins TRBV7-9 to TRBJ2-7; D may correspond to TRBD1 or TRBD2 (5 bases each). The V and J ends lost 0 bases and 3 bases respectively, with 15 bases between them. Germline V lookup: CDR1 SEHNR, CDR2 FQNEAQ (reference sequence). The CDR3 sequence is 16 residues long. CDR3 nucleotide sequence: TGTGCCAGCAGCTTAGCGGGGACGGTCTTTGGCTACGAGCAGTACTTC. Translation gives CASSLAGTVFGYEQYF.

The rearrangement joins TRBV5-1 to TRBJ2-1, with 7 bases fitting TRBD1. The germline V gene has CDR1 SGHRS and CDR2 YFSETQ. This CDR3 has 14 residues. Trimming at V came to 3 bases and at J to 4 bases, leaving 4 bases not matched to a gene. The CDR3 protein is CASSWGQQYNEQFF. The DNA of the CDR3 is TGCGCCAGCAGCTGGGGACAGCAATACAATGAGCAGTTCTTC.

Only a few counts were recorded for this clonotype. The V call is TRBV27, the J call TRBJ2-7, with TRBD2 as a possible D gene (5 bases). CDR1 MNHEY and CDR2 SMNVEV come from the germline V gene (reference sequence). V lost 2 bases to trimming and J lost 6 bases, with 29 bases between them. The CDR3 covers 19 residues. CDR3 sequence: CASSLRRRAVEGNYGEQYF. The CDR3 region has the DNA TGTGCCAGCAGTTTACGTCGCCGGGCCGTTGAGGGCAATTATGGCGAGCAGTACTTC.

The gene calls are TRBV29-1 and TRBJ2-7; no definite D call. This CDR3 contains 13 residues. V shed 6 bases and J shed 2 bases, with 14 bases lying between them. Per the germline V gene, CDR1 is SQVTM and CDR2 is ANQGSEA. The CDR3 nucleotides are TGCAGCGTCGAAACGCAGACCGCCTACGAGCAGTACTTC. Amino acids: CSVETQTAYEQYF.

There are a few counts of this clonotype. CDR3 sequence: CASLAWGGRGNEQYF. The DNA for the CDR3 is TGTGCCAGCCTAGCGTGGGGCGGGAGGGGAAATGAGCAGTACTTC. The rearrangement uses TRBV28 and TRBJ2-7, with TRBD2 matching over 9 bases. Germline CDR1 and CDR2: MDHEN and SYDVKM. Trimming removed 8 bases from V and 7 bases from J; junction bases left unmatched: 15. This CDR3 is built from 15 residues.

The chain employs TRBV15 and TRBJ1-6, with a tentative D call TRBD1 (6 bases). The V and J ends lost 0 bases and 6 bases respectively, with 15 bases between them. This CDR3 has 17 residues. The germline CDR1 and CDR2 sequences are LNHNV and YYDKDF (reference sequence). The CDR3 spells CATSRDHAQGINSPLHF. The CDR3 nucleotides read TGTGCCACCAGCAGAGATCACGCTCAGGGGATTAATTCACCCCTCCACTTT.

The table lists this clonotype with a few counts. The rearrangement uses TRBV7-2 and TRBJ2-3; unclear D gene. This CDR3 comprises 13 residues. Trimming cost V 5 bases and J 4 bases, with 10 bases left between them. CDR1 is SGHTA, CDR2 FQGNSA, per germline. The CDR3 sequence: CASSPDMPDTQYF. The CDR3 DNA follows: TGTGCCAGCAGCCCCGACATGCCAGATACGCAGTATTTT. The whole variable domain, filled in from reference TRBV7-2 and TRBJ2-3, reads GAGVSQSPSNKVTEKGKDVELRCDPISGHTALYWYRQSLGQGLEFLIYFQGNSAPDKSGLPSDRFSAERTGGSVSTLTIQRTQQEDSAVYLCASSPDMPDTQYFGPGTRLTVL.

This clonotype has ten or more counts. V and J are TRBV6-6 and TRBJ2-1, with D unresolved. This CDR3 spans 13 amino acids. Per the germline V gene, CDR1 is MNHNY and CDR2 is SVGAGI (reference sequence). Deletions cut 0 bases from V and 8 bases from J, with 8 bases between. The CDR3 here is CASSYSVVDEQFF. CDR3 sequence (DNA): TGTGCCAGCAGTTACTCGGTGGTCGATGAGCAGTTCTTC.

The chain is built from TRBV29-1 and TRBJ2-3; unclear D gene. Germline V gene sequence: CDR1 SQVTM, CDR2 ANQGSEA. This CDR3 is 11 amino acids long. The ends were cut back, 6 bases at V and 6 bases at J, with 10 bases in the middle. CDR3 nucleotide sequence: TGCAGCGTCACGACCACTGATACGCAGTATTTT. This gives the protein CSVTTTDTQYF.

The chain's CDR3 is CASSFSYRGGYTF. In DNA form, the CDR3 reads TGTGCCAGCAGCTTCAGTTACAGGGGTGGCTACACCTTC. The chain joins TRBV7-9 to TRBJ1-2; 7 bases are shared with TRBD1. The CDR3 is 13 residues long. In germline, CDR1 is SEHNR, CDR2 FQNEAQ (reference sequence). Trimming removed 3 bases from V and 7 bases from J; junction bases left unmatched: 5.

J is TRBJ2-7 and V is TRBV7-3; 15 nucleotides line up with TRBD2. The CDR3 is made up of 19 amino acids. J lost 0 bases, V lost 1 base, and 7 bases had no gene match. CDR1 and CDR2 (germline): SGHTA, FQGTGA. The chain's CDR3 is CASSLIGTSGRLSSYEQYF. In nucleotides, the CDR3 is TGTGCCAGCAGCTTAATAGGGACTAGCGGGAGGCTTAGCTCCTACGAGCAGTACTTC.

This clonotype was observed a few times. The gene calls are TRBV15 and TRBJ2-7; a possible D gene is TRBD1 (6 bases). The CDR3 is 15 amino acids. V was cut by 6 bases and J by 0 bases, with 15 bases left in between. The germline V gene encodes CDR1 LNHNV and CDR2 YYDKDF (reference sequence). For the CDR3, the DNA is TGTGCCACCAGGAACCGGGACATAAACTCCTACGAGCAGTACTTC. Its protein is CATRNRDINSYEQYF.

The CDR3 sequence: CASTNRDSYEQYF. CDR3 coding DNA: TGTGCCAGCACTAACCGGGACAGCTACGAGCAGTACTTC. The rearrangement links TRBV12-3 or TRBV12-4 to TRBJ2-7, with 7 nucleotides matching TRBD1. V was clipped by 7 bases and J by 3 bases; unmatched bases: 6. The CDR3 sequence is 13 residues long.

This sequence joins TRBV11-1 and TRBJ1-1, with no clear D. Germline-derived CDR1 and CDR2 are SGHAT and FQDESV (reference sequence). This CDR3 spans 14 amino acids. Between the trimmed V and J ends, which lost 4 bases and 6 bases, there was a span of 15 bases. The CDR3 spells CASSSFAGIPEAFF. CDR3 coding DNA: TGTGCCAGCAGCTCATTTGCGGGTATTCCTGAAGCTTTCTTT.

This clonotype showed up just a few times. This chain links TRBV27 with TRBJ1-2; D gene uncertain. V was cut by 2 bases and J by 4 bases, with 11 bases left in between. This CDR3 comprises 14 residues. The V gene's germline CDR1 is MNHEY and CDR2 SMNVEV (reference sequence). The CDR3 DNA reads TGTGCCAGCAGTTTAAGCGGGAGTAGCTATGGCTACACCTTC. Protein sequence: CASSLSGSSYGYTF.

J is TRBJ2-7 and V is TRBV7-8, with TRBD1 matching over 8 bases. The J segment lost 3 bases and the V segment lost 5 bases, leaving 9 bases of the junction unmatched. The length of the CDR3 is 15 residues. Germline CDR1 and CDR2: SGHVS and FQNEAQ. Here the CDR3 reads CASSRLGTGDYEQYF. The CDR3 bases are TGTGCCAGCAGCCGCCTCGGGACAGGAGACTACGAGCAGTACTTC. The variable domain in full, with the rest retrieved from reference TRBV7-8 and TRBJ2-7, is GAGVSQSPRYKVAKRGQDVALRCDPISGHVSLFWYQQALGQGPEFLTYFQNEAQLDKSGLPSDRFFAERPEGSVSTLKIQRTQQEDSAVYLCASSRLGTGDYEQYFGPGTRLTVT.

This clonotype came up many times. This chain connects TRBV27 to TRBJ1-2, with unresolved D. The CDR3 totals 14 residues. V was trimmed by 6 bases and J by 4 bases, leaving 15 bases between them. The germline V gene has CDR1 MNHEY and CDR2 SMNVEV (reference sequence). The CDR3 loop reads CASRRSDGSYGYTF. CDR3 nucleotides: TGTGCCAGCAGGCGAAGTGACGGATCCTATGGCTACACCTTC.